Listed below are T cell receptor beta chains from one sample, sequenced in a study of T cells in Graves' hyperthyroidism and ophthalmopathy. TCRdb fed the multiplex PCR reads into MiXCR, producing one record per CDR3 protein. The sample consists of about 600,000 distinct CDR3 sequences, 14% of them appearing once. What was sequenced was blood. The receptors derive from a woman aged 18-35 years with Graves' ophthalmopathy. Each CDR3 is given with its conserved first and last residue. The order of the fields is clone size, D gene, J gene, V gene, CDR3 DNA, CDR3 protein. The D gene is left open where the match is weak. Some rows have no size entry. The others give once, few or many, or a class for an expanded clone.

clone_size: many; d_call: NA; j_call: TRBJ1-1; v_call: TRBV2; cdr3_nt: TGTGCCAGCAGTTTGATTTGGGTGCGGAACACTGAAGCTTTCTTT; cdr3_aa: CASSLIWVRNTEAFF
clone_size: NA; d_call: NA; j_call: TRBJ2-1; v_call: TRBV9; cdr3_nt: TGTGCCAGCAGCGTAGGGCCCGCCCGGGACAATGAGCAGTTCTTC; cdr3_aa: CASSVGPARDNEQFF
clone_size: many; d_call: NA; j_call: TRBJ1-5; v_call: TRBV7-2; cdr3_nt: TGTGCCAGCAGCTTAGCTGGGGGTGTCCTATATCAGCCCCAGCATTTT; cdr3_aa: CASSLAGGVLYQPQHF
clone_size: many; d_call: TRBD1; j_call: TRBJ2-5; v_call: TRBV20-1; cdr3_nt: TGCAGTGCTAGATTTCGCAGGGGGCGCCGGGTCGAGACCCAGTACTTC; cdr3_aa: CSARFRRGRRVETQYF
clone_size: many; d_call: NA; j_call: TRBJ2-3; v_call: TRBV5-1; cdr3_nt: TGCGCCAGCAGCCCGTCTCTCCCAGATACGCAGTATTTT; cdr3_aa: CASSPSLPDTQYF
clone_size: many; d_call: NA; j_call: TRBJ2-7; v_call: TRBV28; cdr3_nt: TGTGCCAGCATGGAGGGCTACGAGCAGTACTTC; cdr3_aa: CASMEGYEQYF
clone_size: few; d_call: TRBD1; j_call: TRBJ2-5; v_call: TRBV29-1; cdr3_nt: TGCAGCGTTGAAACCGGACAGGGAGGTCAAGAGACCCAGTACTTC; cdr3_aa: CSVETGQGGQETQYF
clone_size: many; d_call: NA; j_call: TRBJ2-1; v_call: TRBV19; cdr3_nt: TGTGCCAGTAGTATAGGGGCTAGCGATTGGGACAATGAGCAGTTCTTC; cdr3_aa: CASSIGASDWDNEQFF
clone_size: many; d_call: NA; j_call: TRBJ2-1; v_call: TRBV12-3/TRBV12-4; cdr3_nt: TGTGCCAGTGCGTTGGGAAGCTCCTACAATGAGCAGTTCTTC; cdr3_aa: CASALGSSYNEQFF
clone_size: many; d_call: NA; j_call: TRBJ2-7; v_call: TRBV11-3; cdr3_nt: TGTGCCAGCAGCCGACGGGGGCGCGAGGGCGAGCAGTACTTC; cdr3_aa: CASSRRGREGEQYF
clone_size: NA; d_call: TRBD1; j_call: TRBJ1-5; v_call: TRBV5-1; cdr3_nt: TGCGCCAGCAGCTTGGGTTCCGGGACAGGTGATCAGCCCCAGCATTTT; cdr3_aa: CASSLGSGTGDQPQHF
clone_size: NA; d_call: NA; j_call: TRBJ2-5; v_call: TRBV19; cdr3_nt: TGTGCCAGTAGTATAGGGTCGGGTCCCGAGACCCAGTACTTC; cdr3_aa: CASSIGSGPETQYF
clone_size: NA; d_call: NA; j_call: TRBJ2-3; v_call: TRBV19; cdr3_nt: TGTGCCAGTAGTATAAGGGGAACAGATACGCAGTATTTT; cdr3_aa: CASSIRGTDTQYF
clone_size: many; d_call: NA; j_call: TRBJ2-6; v_call: TRBV5-6; cdr3_nt: TGTGCCAGCAGCTTGGACCTCTCTGGGGCCAACGTCCTGACTTTC; cdr3_aa: CASSLDLSGANVLTF
clone_size: many; d_call: NA; j_call: TRBJ1-1; v_call: TRBV7-9; cdr3_nt: TGTGCCAGCAGCTTAAGGGGGATTAACACTGAAGCTTTCTTT; cdr3_aa: CASSLRGINTEAFF
clone_size: few; d_call: TRBD1; j_call: TRBJ1-1; v_call: TRBV24-1; cdr3_nt: TGTGCCACCAGGGGAAGGGGGCTGGGCACTGAAGCTTTCTTT; cdr3_aa: CATRGRGLGTEAFF
clone_size: many; d_call: NA; j_call: TRBJ2-3; v_call: TRBV30; cdr3_nt: TGTGCCTGGAGCACGGGGGCTTATACGCAGTATTTT; cdr3_aa: CAWSTGAYTQYF
clone_size: few; d_call: NA; j_call: TRBJ2-1; v_call: TRBV20-1; cdr3_nt: TGCAGTGCTAGAGATCTCCGGGGGGCCACCTACAATGAGCAGTTCTTC; cdr3_aa: CSARDLRGATYNEQFF
clone_size: NA; d_call: NA; j_call: TRBJ1-5; v_call: TRBV27; cdr3_nt: TGTGCCACCCTGGACAGACGCAATCAGCCCCAGCATTTT; cdr3_aa: CATLDRRNQPQHF
clone_size: few; d_call: NA; j_call: TRBJ1-5; v_call: TRBV6-1; cdr3_nt: TGTGCCAGCAGTATAGGACATCAGCCCCAGCATTTT; cdr3_aa: CASSIGHQPQHF
clone_size: few; d_call: NA; j_call: TRBJ1-2; v_call: TRBV7-9; cdr3_nt: TGTGCCAGCAGCTTAGAGTCCTACACAGAGGACTATGGCTACACCTTC; cdr3_aa: CASSLESYTEDYGYTF
clone_size: many; d_call: NA; j_call: TRBJ2-7; v_call: TRBV2; cdr3_nt: TGTGCCAGTCTCGTGGCATCCTACGAGCAGTACTTC; cdr3_aa: CASLVASYEQYF
clone_size: many; d_call: NA; j_call: TRBJ2-7; v_call: TRBV28; cdr3_nt: TGTGCCAGCGCGACGGGGACCCAGTTCTACGAGCAGTACTTC; cdr3_aa: CASATGTQFYEQYF
clone_size: once; d_call: NA; j_call: TRBJ1-5; v_call: TRBV9; cdr3_nt: TGTGCCAGCAGCGTATCCGTTGGACAGCCCCAGCATTTT; cdr3_aa: CASSVSVGQPQHF
clone_size: many; d_call: TRBD1; j_call: TRBJ2-3; v_call: TRBV6-5; cdr3_nt: TGTGCCAGCAGTTACTCGGACAGGGGTCCAGATACGCAGTATTTT; cdr3_aa: CASSYSDRGPDTQYF
clone_size: many; d_call: NA; j_call: TRBJ2-4; v_call: TRBV12-3/TRBV12-4; cdr3_nt: TGTGCCAGCAGTTTGTTTGACATTCAGTACTTC; cdr3_aa: CASSLFDIQYF
clone_size: many; d_call: NA; j_call: TRBJ1-2; v_call: TRBV28; cdr3_nt: TGTGCCAGCAGCCTCGGGGGGCAGGGCTATGGCTACACCTTC; cdr3_aa: CASSLGGQGYGYTF
clone_size: many; d_call: NA; j_call: TRBJ2-1; v_call: TRBV5-1; cdr3_nt: TGCGCCAGCAGCTTGGTTGGTCTAGCCCTTGTCAGGGACAATGAGCAGTTCTTC; cdr3_aa: CASSLVGLALVRDNEQFF
clone_size: many; d_call: NA; j_call: TRBJ2-1; v_call: TRBV18; cdr3_nt: TGTGCCAGCTCACCCCAGGGTGAGGAGCAGTTCTTC; cdr3_aa: CASSPQGEEQFF
clone_size: many; d_call: TRBD1; j_call: TRBJ2-2; v_call: TRBV28; cdr3_nt: TGTGCCAGCACTGTACCGGGACAGGGATTGTCCGGGGAGCTGTTTTTT; cdr3_aa: CASTVPGQGLSGELFF
clone_size: many; d_call: NA; j_call: TRBJ1-1; v_call: TRBV6-1; cdr3_nt: TGTGCCAGCAGTACCAGACGGATGGGAAACACTGAAGCTTTCTTT; cdr3_aa: CASSTRRMGNTEAFF
clone_size: many; d_call: TRBD2; j_call: TRBJ2-1; v_call: TRBV28; cdr3_nt: TGTGCCAGCAGCCCCACTAGCGGGAGCTTAGGTGAGCAGTTCTTC; cdr3_aa: CASSPTSGSLGEQFF
clone_size: many; d_call: TRBD2; j_call: TRBJ2-1; v_call: TRBV12-3/TRBV12-4; cdr3_nt: TGTGCCAGCAGTCTAGCGGGAGCCGGCTACAATGAGCAGTTCTTC; cdr3_aa: CASSLAGAGYNEQFF
clone_size: NA; d_call: TRBD2; j_call: TRBJ2-5; v_call: TRBV5-1; cdr3_nt: TGCGCCAGCAGCTTTGGACTAGCGGGAGTCGTAGGAGAGACCCAGTACTTC; cdr3_aa: CASSFGLAGVVGETQYF
clone_size: few; d_call: TRBD1; j_call: TRBJ1-5; v_call: TRBV5-1; cdr3_nt: TGCGCCAGCAGCTTGGGACAGGGAAGGAGTCAGCCCCAGCATTTT; cdr3_aa: CASSLGQGRSQPQHF
clone_size: many; d_call: NA; j_call: TRBJ2-7; v_call: TRBV12-3/TRBV12-4; cdr3_nt: TGTGCCAGCACCGAATTGGGAGGGGGCATCGACGAGCAGTACTTC; cdr3_aa: CASTELGGGIDEQYF
clone_size: NA; d_call: TRBD1; j_call: TRBJ2-7; v_call: TRBV14; cdr3_nt: TGTGCCAGCCGGTTACAGGGGCGCGAGCAGTACTTC; cdr3_aa: CASRLQGREQYF
clone_size: many; d_call: TRBD2; j_call: TRBJ2-4; v_call: TRBV28; cdr3_nt: TGTGCCAGCAGTTCCGGGACTACCATAGCCAAAAACATTCAGTACTTC; cdr3_aa: CASSSGTTIAKNIQYF
clone_size: NA; d_call: NA; j_call: TRBJ2-3; v_call: TRBV28; cdr3_nt: TGTGCCATCCGGGACCCAGATACGCAGTATTTT; cdr3_aa: CAIRDPDTQYF
clone_size: many; d_call: NA; j_call: TRBJ1-1; v_call: TRBV10-3; cdr3_nt: TGTGCCACCTGGCGCAGGGGAGACACTGAAGCTTTCTTT; cdr3_aa: CATWRRGDTEAFF
clone_size: many; d_call: TRBD1; j_call: TRBJ2-7; v_call: TRBV28; cdr3_nt: TGTGCCAGCAGTTCCGGGGGACAGGGCCGGAACGAGCAGTACTTC; cdr3_aa: CASSSGGQGRNEQYF
clone_size: few; d_call: NA; j_call: TRBJ1-1; v_call: TRBV18; cdr3_nt: TGTGCCAGCTCACCCCCAAACCCGGGGAGACCAAACACTGAAGCTTTCTTT; cdr3_aa: CASSPPNPGRPNTEAFF
clone_size: few; d_call: TRBD2; j_call: TRBJ2-4; v_call: TRBV25-1; cdr3_nt: TGTGCCAGCAGTGTTAGCGGGGGATTAAACATTCAGTACTTC; cdr3_aa: CASSVSGGLNIQYF
clone_size: many; d_call: NA; j_call: TRBJ2-1; v_call: TRBV10-3; cdr3_nt: TGTGCCATCAGTAGACAGGACTCCTACAATGAGCAGTTCTTC; cdr3_aa: CAISRQDSYNEQFF
clone_size: few; d_call: TRBD1; j_call: TRBJ2-7; v_call: TRBV4-1; cdr3_nt: TGCGCCAGCAGCCAATCTTCCGGGACAGGGAAATACGAGCAGTACTTC; cdr3_aa: CASSQSSGTGKYEQYF